This entry lists 7 T cell receptor beta chains sequenced from one sample in a study of cytotoxic CD8 clonotypes in ibrutinib-treated CLL. Generated by immunoSEQ multiplex PCR, the TCRdb table keeps only in-frame clones and is missing some. The table shows 70,000 to 80,000 clones, with 65% to 85% occurring only once. This specimen consisted of PBMCs, obtained at disease progression, from a patient treated with ibrutinib. The source is a human donor with chronic lymphocytic leukemia.

The V gene is TRBV5-4, the J gene TRBJ1-3; 7 bases are shared with TRBD1. Germline assignment: CDR1 SGHNT and CDR2 YYREEE (reference sequence). V was clipped by 0 bases and J by 2 bases; unmatched bases: 8. The CDR3 extends over 17 amino acids. The CDR3: CASSLARAGTAGNTIYF. DNA for the CDR3: TGTGCCAGCAGCTTGGCCCGGGCCGGGACAGCTGGAAACACCATATATTTT.

The gene calls are TRBV27 and TRBJ1-5; a weak D match, TRBD1 (6 bases). CDR1 and CDR2 (germline): MNHEY, SMNVEV (reference sequence). This CDR3 region has 21 residues. Deletions cut 6 bases from V and 2 bases from J, with 32 bases between. The CDR3 loop reads CASRPRWRLVQGRVGNQPQHF. In DNA form, the CDR3 reads TGTGCCAGCAGGCCACGATGGAGATTGGTACAGGGCCGGGTTGGCAATCAGCCCCAGCATTTT.

In nucleotides, the CDR3 is TGTGCCAGCAGCAAAGCCGGGACCCATCGCAATCAGCCCCAGCATTTT. Translation: CASSKAGTHRNQPQHF. This chain connects TRBV21-1 to TRBJ1-5. TRBV21-1 is assigned pseudogene status. This CDR3 is 16 amino acids long.

This clone showed up just once. V is TRBV29-1 and J is TRBJ1-1; no clear D. The CDR3 totals 14 residues. Trimming cost V 7 bases and J 0 bases, with 15 bases left between them. Germline CDR1 reads SQVTM; CDR2 reads ANQGSEA. This CDR3 reads CSAPGRAMNTEAFF. CDR3 in DNA: TGCAGCGCCCCGGGGAGGGCGATGAACACTGAAGCTTTCTTT.

The chain uses TRBV18 and TRBJ1-3; TRBD1 might be the D (5 bases). Per germline, CDR1 KGHSH and CDR2 LQKENI. The length of the CDR3 is 13 residues. The V end lost 2 bases, the J end lost 4 bases, and 6 bases lay between the germline ends. The CDR3 spells CASSPRTGNTIYF. The CDR3 DNA reads as TGTGCCAGCTCACCAAGGACAGGAAACACCATATATTTT.

The chain recombines TRBV5-4 with TRBJ2-4; D is uncertain. Germline assignment: CDR1 SGHNT and CDR2 YYREEE (reference sequence). The V end was cut by 1 base, the J end by 0 bases, with 8 bases between. The length of the CDR3 is 15 residues. The CDR3 nucleotides are TGTGCCAGCAGCTTGCAGCACCTAGCCAAAAACATTCAGTACTTC. Translating it yields CASSLQHLAKNIQYF. Together with reference TRBV5-4 and TRBJ2-4, the CDR3 gives the full variable domain: ETGVTQSPTHLIKTRGQQVTLRCSSQSGHNTVSWYQQALGQGPQFIFQYYREEENGRGNFPPRFSGLQFPNYSSELNVNALELDDSALYLCASSLQHLAKNIQYFGAGTRLSVL.

The V call is TRBV15, the J call TRBJ1-5; possibly TRBD1 for D (5 bases). The germline V gene encodes CDR1 LNHNV and CDR2 YYDKDF (reference sequence). V was clipped by 0 bases and J by 0 bases, with 12 bases between them. The CDR3 contains 17 residues. The CDR3 DNA is TGTGCCACCAGCAGAGACGACAGCCCGTATAGCAATCAGCCCCAGCATTTT. Its protein product is CATSRDDSPYSNQPQHF.